The source of this T cell receptor (beta chain) is a study of beta chain features in type 1 diabetes. Deletions cut 2 bases from V and 6 bases from J, with 11 bases between. CDR1 MNHNS and CDR2 SASEGT come from the germline V gene. This CDR3 region has 15 residues. Expressed TCRB transcripts got sequenced, as all isolated RNA was reverse transcribed. Some clones are missing from TCRdb's copy, which holds only in-frame ones; the method was immunoSEQ multiplex PCR. This sample has hundreds of thousands of clones, with 13% to 15% found just once. This clone was observed a few times. This chain connects TRBV6-1 to TRBJ1-6; D unclear. The source is a man younger than 40 in good health. Sample: central memory CD4+ T cells from blood. The CDR3 reads CASSELAVLNSPLHF. In nucleotides, the CDR3 is TGTGCCAGCAGTGAACTGGCAGTTCTTAATTCACCCCTCCACTTT.